The text below deals with one T cell receptor beta chain. This sample is drawn from a study of PD-L1 blockade in urothelial cancer. About the research overall: Patients' atezolizumab regimen, 1,200 mg intravenously every 3 weeks, began in the mid-2010s. After treatment start, blood was analyzed at 3 weeks (second dose) and at 6 weeks. Blood-derived samples held a median roughly 140,000 T cells.

In germline, CDR1 is SGHRS, CDR2 YFSETQ. The CDR3 is made up of 15 amino acids. V shed 4 bases and J 1 base; nucleotides not matched to a gene: 7. Profiled with immunoSEQ multiplex PCR; TCRdb holds only in-frame clones, not every one. The sample lists roughly 120,000 clones, 75% to 90% seen once, with around 1.7% in the top ten. Time point indicated: peripheral blood 6 weeks after treatment start. The gene calls are TRBV5-1 and TRBJ1-1, with TRBD1 matching 7 bases. This receptor was taken from a man aged 60-69 years with urothelial cancer. The starting material was PBMCs, obtained around atezolizumab (anti-PD-L1) treatment. CDR3 residues: CASSPGDRKNTEAFF. The CDR3 region has the DNA TGCGCCAGCAGCCCAGGGGACAGAAAGAACACTGAAGCTTTCTTT.